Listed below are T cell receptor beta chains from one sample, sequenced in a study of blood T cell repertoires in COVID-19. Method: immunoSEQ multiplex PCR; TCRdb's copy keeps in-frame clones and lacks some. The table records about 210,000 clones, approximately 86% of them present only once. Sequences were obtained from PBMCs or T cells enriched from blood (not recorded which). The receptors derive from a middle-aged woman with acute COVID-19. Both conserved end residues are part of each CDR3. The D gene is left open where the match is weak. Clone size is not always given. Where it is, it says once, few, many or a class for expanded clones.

CDR3: CASRGLAGPTGELFF; D: TRBD2; V: TRBV28; size: few; J: TRBJ2-2
CDR3: CASSRQTGTNTGELFF; D: NA; V: TRBV14; size: NA; J: TRBJ2-2
CDR3: CASSLDLSGGYGYTF; D: NA; V: TRBV7-9; size: once; J: TRBJ1-2
CDR3: CASRSGTGGIGELFF; D: TRBD1; V: TRBV19; size: NA; J: TRBJ2-2
CDR3: CASSFGTRAGNTEAFF; D: NA; V: TRBV27; size: NA; J: TRBJ1-1
CDR3: CASSRQSLLVYEQFF; D: NA; V: TRBV6-2/TRBV6-3; size: NA; J: TRBJ2-1
CDR3: CASSLTSGILGYPGNEQFF; D: TRBD2; V: TRBV11-2; size: NA; J: TRBJ2-1
CDR3: CASSEERGDDQPQHF; D: NA; V: TRBV2; size: few; J: TRBJ1-5
CDR3: CASSPTVYNEQFF; D: NA; V: TRBV18; size: NA; J: TRBJ2-1
CDR3: CASSQDGGSAYEQYF; D: TRBD2; V: TRBV4-2; size: NA; J: TRBJ2-7
CDR3: CASSFGTSGRLNEQYF; D: TRBD2; V: TRBV11-2; size: few; J: TRBJ2-7
CDR3: CASSIWSGYTF; D: NA; V: TRBV19; size: NA; J: TRBJ1-2
CDR3: CASSPSRSGNTIYF; D: NA; V: TRBV14; size: NA; J: TRBJ1-3
CDR3: CASSIGSGGGNQPQHF; D: TRBD1; V: TRBV19; size: NA; J: TRBJ1-5
CDR3: CASSMGTGASTDTQYF; D: TRBD1; V: TRBV7-2; size: once; J: TRBJ2-3
CDR3: CASSLVLSRGTGELFF; D: NA; V: TRBV7-8; size: few; J: TRBJ2-2
CDR3: CASSSGAEGDTF; D: NA; V: TRBV28; size: NA; J: TRBJ1-2